The 23 T cell receptor beta chains given below trace back to one sample, sequenced in a study of radiotherapy plus CTLA-4 blockade in lung cancer. Here immunoSEQ multiplex PCR was the method, and the copy in TCRdb shows in-frame clones only, minus some. The sample includes some 49,000 clones, 80% to 90% of them seen just once. Sequencing used peripheral blood, obtained from a patient treated with radiotherapy plus ipilimumab. These receptors were collected from a human donor with non-small cell lung cancer whose response to radiotherapy plus ipilimumab could not be evaluated.

The chain has TRBV28 and TRBJ2-5; 11 bases are shared with TRBD1. The J call may be faulty, since TRBJ2-7 better matches the DNA end. In germline, CDR1 is MDHEN, CDR2 SYDVKM. The CDR3 has 15 amino acids. The CDR3 nucleotides are TGTGCCAGCAGTGCCTTCGGGACAGGGGGGTACGAGCAGTACTTC. Residues: CASSAFGTGGYEQYF.

In its sample, this clone was seen a few times. The rearrangement uses TRBV30 and TRBJ1-1; tentative D call: TRBD1 (5 bases). The V gene's germline CDR1 is GTSNPN and CDR2 SVGIG (reference sequence). The CDR3 loop spans 13 amino acids. V was shortened by 3 bases and J by 3 bases, with 11 bases between the two germline ends. CDR3 residues: CAWRERTYTEAFF. The CDR3 DNA follows: TGTGCCTGGAGGGAGAGGACATACACTGAAGCTTTCTTT.

This chain joins TRBV7-9 and TRBJ1-1; no definite D call. The CDR3 totals 12 residues. V lost 5 bases to trimming and J lost 4 bases, with 8 bases between them. Germline CDR1 and CDR2: SEHNR and FQNEAQ (reference sequence). The CDR3 sequence: CASSQSGTEAFF. As DNA, the CDR3 is TGTGCCAGCAGCCAATCGGGCACTGAAGCTTTCTTT.

The rearrangement uses TRBV5-4 and TRBJ2-5; 7 nucleotides match TRBD1. CDR3 length: 14 amino acids. Germline CDR1 and CDR2: SGHNT and YYREEE (reference sequence). The V segment lost 0 bases and the J segment 2 bases; nucleotides outside the gene matches: 1. The CDR3 is CASSLGDRQETQYF. CDR3 in DNA: TGTGCCAGCAGCTTGGGGGACAGACAAGAGACCCAGTACTTC.

The genes are TRBV19 and TRBJ2-1; 7 nucleotides agree with TRBD2. Germline CDR1 LNHDA, CDR2 SQIVND (reference sequence). This CDR3 contains 16 residues. V trimming: 8 bases; J trimming: 9 bases; junction bases outside the gene matches: 19. CDR3 DNA: TGTGCCAGTTCACGTAACCGGGACTCACGCGGGAGTGAGCAGTTCTTC. It yields the protein CASSRNRDSRGSEQFF.

The genes are TRBV29-1 and TRBJ2-3; no reliable D call. Trimming pared 4 bases from V and 3 bases from J, leaving 8 bases between. Germline V gene data show CDR1 as SQVTM and CDR2 as ANQGSEA. There are 12 residues in the CDR3. The CDR3: CSVAGSTDTQYF. The DNA of the CDR3 is TGCAGCGTTGCCGGGTCTACAGATACGCAGTATTTT.

This clone was observed a few times. The chain employs TRBV5-4 and TRBJ2-3, with 8 bases identical to TRBD1. Germline CDR1 SGHNT, CDR2 YYREEE (reference sequence). The ends lost 4 bases at V and 9 bases at J; junction bases unmatched: 4. This CDR3 is built from 12 residues. The CDR3 DNA follows: TGTGCCAGCAGCCCGGACAGGGTGACGCAGTATTTT. Encoded protein: CASSPDRVTQYF. The whole variable domain, filled in from reference TRBV5-4 and TRBJ2-3, reads ETGVTQSPTHLIKTRGQQVTLRCSSQSGHNTVSWYQQALGQGPQFIFQYYREEENGRGNFPPRFSGLQFPNYSSELNVNALELDDSALYLCASSPDRVTQYFGPGTRLTVL.

The genes are TRBV6-1 and TRBJ1-4; 8 nucleotides match TRBD1. Germline V lookup: CDR1 MNHNS, CDR2 SASEGT. The CDR3 has 19 amino acids. The junction had 15 bases not matched to a gene; V was cut back by 1 base and J by 5 bases. CDR3 sequence: CASSEDQGQGGAGNEKLFF. DNA of the CDR3: TGTGCCAGCAGTGAAGATCAAGGACAGGGTGGGGCGGGCAATGAAAAACTGTTTTTT.

The rearrangement joins TRBV10-3 to TRBJ2-7, with unresolved D. CDR3 length: 11 amino acids. Germline lookup yields CDR1 ENHRY and CDR2 SYGVKD. Trimming stripped 6 bases from V and 5 bases from J, with 8 bases between. DNA of the CDR3: TGTGCCATCAGCACTTTGAACGAGCAGTACTTC. Encoded protein: CAISTLNEQYF.

This rearrangement joins TRBV5-1 to TRBJ1-3; TRBD1 agrees at 11 bases. Per germline, CDR1 SGHRS and CDR2 YFSETQ. CDR3 length: 15 residues. V lost 5 bases and J lost 3; bases outside the gene matches: 4. The CDR3 spells CASRPGTGGGNTIYF. The CDR3 DNA is TGCGCCAGCAGACCCGGGACAGGGGGTGGAAACACCATATATTTT. Supplemented by reference TRBV5-1 and TRBJ1-3, the full variable domain reads KAGVTQTPRYLIKTRGQQVTLSCSPISGHRSVSWYQQTPGQGLQFLFEYFSETQRNKGNFPGRFSGRQFSNSRSEMNVSTLELGDSALYLCASRPGTGGGNTIYFGEGSWLTVV.

The CDR3 region has the DNA TGTGCCATCCTGATTTTTGCCAGGGCCTCCTACGAGCAGTACTTC. The encoded protein is CAILIFARASYEQYF. The gene calls are TRBV6-1 and TRBJ2-7; D is perhaps TRBD1 (5 bases). Trimming shortened V by 10 bases and J by 0 bases, and 19 bases separated the two germline ends. Germline V gives CDR1 MNHNS, CDR2 SASEGT. The CDR3 loop spans 15 amino acids.

This rearrangement joins TRBV5-1 to TRBJ1-5, with TRBD1 as a possible D gene (5 bases). This CDR3 is 15 amino acids long. CDR1 is SGHRS, CDR2 YFSETQ, per germline. Deletions cut 0 bases from V and 4 bases from J, with 11 bases between. The CDR3 loop is CASSLEGTANQPQHF. The CDR3 coding sequence is TGCGCCAGCAGCTTGGAAGGGACTGCGAATCAGCCCCAGCATTTT.

The CDR3 loop is CASSSDRLNEKLFF. The CDR3 DNA sequence: TGTGCCAGCAGCTCGGACAGACTTAATGAAAAACTGTTTTTT. The V call is TRBV9, the J call TRBJ1-4; TRBD1 is a possible D gene (6 bases). CDR1 and CDR2 (germline): SGDLS, YYNGEE. CDR3 length: 14 residues. V dropped 4 bases and J dropped 4 bases, with 11 bases sitting between them.

The rearrangement joins TRBV19 to TRBJ2-7; 9 bases match TRBD1. Germline loops: CDR1 LNHDA, CDR2 SQIVND (reference sequence). The ends lost 3 bases at V and 6 bases at J; junction bases unmatched: 6. The CDR3 is 14 amino acids. CDR3 region: CASSIGDREGEQYF. CDR3 in DNA: TGTGCCAGTAGTATCGGGGACAGGGAGGGCGAGCAGTACTTC.

This chain connects TRBV6-5 to TRBJ1-1; D perhaps matches TRBD1 (6 bases). The V and J ends lost 1 base and 5 bases respectively, with 11 bases between them. The CDR3 spans 14 residues. Germline V lookup: CDR1 MNHEY, CDR2 SVGAGI. DNA of the CDR3: TGTGCCAGCAGTTACTATACAGGGCCTACTGAAGCTTTCTTT. Amino acids: CASSYYTGPTEAFF.

CDR3 sequence (DNA): TGTGCCAGCAGTTTTCTAATAGCGGGACAGAAGACCGGGGAGCTGTTTTTT. Its protein product is CASSFLIAGQKTGELFF. The rearrangement joins TRBV28 to TRBJ2-2, with D maybe TRBD2 (8 bases). Per germline, CDR1 MDHEN and CDR2 SYDVKM. Trimming removed 3 bases from V and 5 bases from J, with 19 bases in between. The CDR3 contains 17 residues.

The table lists this clone with a few counts. V usage is TRBV6-6 and J usage is TRBJ2-7; no definite D call. The V end lost 4 bases, the J end lost 0 bases, and 10 bases lay between the germline ends. The CDR3 spans 14 residues. Germline V CDR1 and CDR2: MNHNY, SVGAGI (reference sequence). This chain's CDR3 is CASSSTDSSYEQYF. The CDR3 DNA is TGTGCCAGCAGTTCGACTGATAGCTCCTACGAGCAGTACTTC.

The chain joins TRBV9 to TRBJ2-1; TRBD2 aligns across 9 bases. Germline loops: CDR1 SGDLS, CDR2 YYNGEE. This CDR3 comprises 14 residues. J gave up 9 bases and V 4 bases, and 8 bases lay outside the gene matches. CDR3 protein: CASSSRGRAAEQFF. The CDR3 nucleotides read TGTGCCAGCAGCTCTCGCGGGAGGGCCGCTGAGCAGTTCTTC.

The V and J genes are TRBV5-6 and TRBJ1-5; tentative D call: TRBD1 (6 bases). Germline CDR1 is SGHDT and CDR2 is YYEEEE. The ends were cut back, 3 bases at V and 7 bases at J, with 14 bases in the middle. CDR3 size: 14 residues. The CDR3 here is CASSSWTVGQPQHF. The CDR3 DNA is TGTGCCAGCAGCTCCTGGACAGTCGGACAGCCCCAGCATTTT.

The chain couples TRBV29-1 to TRBJ2-7; the match to TRBD2 covers 7 bases. Trimming removed 5 bases from V and 0 bases from J; junction bases left unmatched: 19. The CDR3 is 18 amino acids. Per the germline V gene, CDR1 is SQVTM and CDR2 is ANQGSEA. CDR3: CSVSPPWAGDLGSYEQYF. CDR3 nucleotides: TGCAGCGTTTCCCCGCCTTGGGCGGGAGATCTTGGCTCCTACGAGCAGTACTTC.

DNA of the CDR3: TGCGCCAGCAGCGTAGGGGGCTACGAGCAGTACTTC. Translated, it gives CASSVGGYEQYF. The genes are TRBV5-1 and TRBJ2-7, with D tentatively TRBD1 (6 bases). CDR3 length: 12 amino acids. V was shortened by 4 bases and J by 3 bases, with 8 bases between the two germline ends. The germline gives CDR1 SGHRS, CDR2 YFSETQ.

CDR3 nucleotide sequence: TGCGCCAGCAGCCAAGCCTACCGAGGACTAGCGGGAGGGTTCGAGCAGTACTTC. Its translation: CASSQAYRGLAGGFEQYF. The V call is TRBV4-1, the J call TRBJ2-7, with TRBD2 identical over 15 bases. This CDR3 comprises 18 residues. Germline loops: CDR1 MGHRA, CDR2 YSYEKL. V gave up 1 base and J gave up 6 bases; unmatched junction bases: 10.

The chain joins TRBV5-1 to TRBJ2-3, with TRBD1 identical over 8 bases. J was trimmed by 4 bases and V by 4 bases; bases with no gene match: 5. Looked up from germline, CDR1 is SGHRS and CDR2 is YFSETQ. This CDR3 has 14 residues. The CDR3 loop is CASSQTGGSDTQYF. CDR3 nucleotide sequence: TGCGCCAGCAGCCAAACAGGGGGTTCAGATACGCAGTATTTT.